Presented here are 26 T cell receptor gamma chains from one specimen sequenced in a study of Vδ1+ human thymocytes. Whole-study findings and limits: Highly polyclonal TRG and TRD repertoires with Gaussian CDR3 length distributions appeared in thymus.

The antigens for these receptors are not known. RNA was extracted from the cells and then reverse transcribed. CDR3 amplicons came from multiplex PCR with pooled V-gene forward and constant-region reverse primers. TCRdb ran CATT on the multiplex PCR reads. The data contain about 36,000 gamma-chain clones, around 21% of them seen just once; the ten biggest clones take up about 1.8%. Sequencing was done on a sample of Vdelta1+ gamma-delta thymocytes from the thymus. Subset denoted: FACS-sorted CD3+ TCRalphabeta- TCRVdelta1+ TCRVdelta2- thymocytes. Receptors were obtained from a girl under three years old who had congenital heart surgery.

The chain combines TRGV4 with TRGJ1 or TRGJ2. Germline V CDR1 and CDR2: EGSTGY, YDSYTSSV. This CDR3 spans 13 amino acids. V was pared by 2 bases and J by 2 bases, with 3 bases of the junction left unmatched. CDR3 sequence reads: CATWDDHYYKKLF. The CDR3 DNA reads as TGTGCCACCTGGGATGATCATTATTATAAGAAACTCTTT.

This clone was counted only a few times. The chain has TRGV2 and TRGJ1 or TRGJ2. CDR1 is EGSNGY and CDR2 is YDSYNSKV in the germline V gene. V lost 0 bases to trimming and J lost 0 bases; unmatched junction nucleotides: 8. This CDR3 contains 16 residues. In nucleotides, the CDR3 is TGTGCCACCTGGGACGGGCCCCCTCCGAATTATTATAAGAAACTCTTT. Amino acid sequence: CATWDGPPPNYYKKLF.

Regarding this clone: A read error may explain this, as a much larger clone is one base away. Other DNA sequences of this sample code for an identical CDR3. The chain carries TRGV4 and TRGJ1 or TRGJ2. The length of the CDR3 is 12 residues. Germline values: CDR1 EGSTGY, CDR2 YDSYTSSV. The V segment lost 4 bases and the J segment 4 bases; nucleotides outside the gene matches: 4. The CDR3 DNA reads as TGTGCCACCTGGGACCTATATTATAAGAAACTCTTT. Its protein product is CATWDLYYKKLF.

This clone was detected only a few times. The chain joins TRGV2 to TRGJP2. This CDR3 contains 15 residues. Germline V gene data show CDR1 as EGSNGY and CDR2 as YDSYNSKV. V gave up 0 bases and J gave up 4 bases; unmatched junction bases: 5. The CDR3 is CATWDGPPSDWIKTF. CDR3 nucleotides: TGTGCCACCTGGGACGGGCCCCCTAGTGATTGGATCAAGACGTTT.

The chain links TRGV3 to TRGJ1 or TRGJ2. CDR1 VTNTFY and CDR2 YDVSTARD come from the germline V gene (reference sequence). Trimming removed 0 bases from V and 6 bases from J; junction bases left unmatched: 11. The CDR3 sequence is 15 residues long. The CDR3 is CATWDRRAVGYKKLF. As DNA, the CDR3 is TGTGCCACCTGGGACAGGCGCGCAGTAGGTTATAAGAAACTCTTT.

This clone was picked up a small number of times. V is TRGV2 and J is TRGJ1 or TRGJ2. The CDR3 contains 16 residues. Germline trimming cut 2 bases from V and 11 bases from J; bases unmatched to any gene: 21. Looked up from germline, CDR1 is EGSNGY and CDR2 is YDSYNSKV. The CDR3: CATWDAPKGPPGEKLF. CDR3 in DNA: TGTGCCACCTGGGACGCCCCCAAGGGACCCCCGGGGGAGAAACTCTTT.

The table lists this clone with a few counts. This chain links TRGV2 with TRGJ1 or TRGJ2. The CDR3 is made up of 13 amino acids. Trimming took 2 bases from V and 8 from J; bases not matched to a gene: 9. Germline V gene data show CDR1 as EGSNGY and CDR2 as YDSYNSKV. Written as DNA, the CDR3 is TGTGCCACCTGGGACGCCCCGGTGGATAAGAAACTCTTT. It codes for CATWDAPVDKKLF.

The rearrangement uses TRGV3 and TRGJ1 or TRGJ2. Germline CDR1 and CDR2: VTNTFY and YDVSTARD (reference sequence). The ends lost 0 bases at V and 8 bases at J; junction bases unmatched: 10. The CDR3 covers 14 residues. CDR3 sequence reads: CATWDRTHRHKKLF. The CDR3 DNA follows: TGTGCCACCTGGGACAGGACCCACAGACATAAGAAACTCTTT.

This clone was observed a handful of times. The same CDR3 can be traced to other DNA sequences in this sample. The chain joins TRGV4 to TRGJP2. CDR1 is EGSTGY, CDR2 YDSYTSSV, per germline. This CDR3 is 16 amino acids long. The J segment lost 0 bases and the V segment lost 1 base, leaving 5 bases of the junction unmatched. DNA of the CDR3: TGTGCCACCTGGGATGGAAGATATAGTAGTGATTGGATCAAGACGTTT. As protein: CATWDGRYSSDWIKTF.

The chain couples TRGV9 to TRGJ1 or TRGJ2. Germline values: CDR1 GITISATS, CDR2 ISYDGTV (reference sequence). With V trimmed by 3 bases and J by 10 bases, 12 bases remained unmatched. The CDR3 is made up of 13 amino acids. The CDR3 coding sequence is TGTGCCTTGTGGGAGTCCTCTCTCAGGAAGAAACTCTTT. As protein: CALWESSLRKKLF.

About this clone itself: Other DNA sequences in the same sample also yield this CDR3. The chain is built from TRGV8 and TRGJ1 or TRGJ2. The CDR3 contains 14 residues. Germline V lookup: CDR1 VENAVY, CDR2 YDSYNSRV. With V trimmed by 1 base and J by 0 bases, 3 bases remained unmatched. This chain's CDR3 is CATWDSLNYYKKLF. The CDR3 region has the DNA TGTGCCACCTGGGATAGCCTGAATTATTATAAGAAACTCTTT.

V gene TRGV2 combines with J gene TRGJ1 or TRGJ2. CDR3 length equals 15 residues. V lost 0 bases, J lost 5 bases, and 10 bases stayed unmatched. Germline V gene lookup returns CDR1 EGSNGY and CDR2 YDSYNSKV. The CDR3 sequence is CATWDGPKEDYKKLF. The CDR3 region has the DNA TGTGCCACCTGGGACGGGCCGAAGGAGGATTATAAGAAACTCTTT.

This clone has a handful of counts. The rearrangement joins TRGV2 to TRGJP2. V shed 0 bases, J shed 8 bases, and the junction held 9 bases outside the gene matches. CDR3 length equals 15 residues. The germline V gene has CDR1 EGSNGY and CDR2 YDSYNSKV. CDR3 in amino acids: CATWDGPRKDWIKTF. The CDR3 coding sequence is TGTGCCACCTGGGACGGGCCGAGAAAGGATTGGATCAAGACGTTT.

V usage is TRGV9 and J usage is TRGJP. V trimming: 5 bases; J trimming: 7 bases; junction bases outside the gene matches: 8. This CDR3 is 16 amino acids long. Germline CDR1 reads GITISATS; CDR2 reads ISYDGTV (reference sequence). CDR3 amino acids: CALWGVWELGKKIKVF. CDR3 coding DNA: TGTGCCTTGTGGGGAGTGTGGGAGTTGGGCAAAAAAATCAAGGTATTT.

This clone showed up just a few times. The chain combines TRGV2 with TRGJP2. CDR3 length: 16 residues. Per germline, CDR1 EGSNGY and CDR2 YDSYNSKV. Trimming removed 0 bases from V and 2 bases from J; junction bases left unmatched: 6. This CDR3 is CATWDGNKSSDWIKTF. The DNA for the CDR3 is TGTGCCACCTGGGACGGGAATAAAAGTAGTGATTGGATCAAGACGTTT.

About this clone itself: Other DNA sequences in the sample encode the same CDR3. V gene TRGV4 combines with J gene TRGJ1 or TRGJ2. CDR3 length: 13 residues. In germline, CDR1 is EGSTGY, CDR2 YDSYTSSV. The junction had 6 bases not matched to a gene; V was cut back by 0 bases and J by 7 bases. Here the CDR3 DNA reads TGTGCCACCTGGGATGGGCCCCGGTATAAGAAACTCTTT. It yields the protein CATWDGPRYKKLF.

The sample holds one count of this clone. The chain uses TRGV9 and TRGJ1 or TRGJ2. V trimming: 1 base; J trimming: 3 bases; junction bases outside the gene matches: 9. This CDR3 has 15 residues. Germline CDR1 and CDR2: GITISATS and ISYDGTV (reference sequence). The CDR3 sequence: CALWEVGQTYYKKLF. CDR3 coding DNA: TGTGCCTTGTGGGAGGTCGGGCAGACTTATTATAAGAAACTCTTT.

This clone showed up just a few times. This rearrangement joins TRGV3 to TRGJ1 or TRGJ2. Losses at the gene ends were 3 bases for V and 4 bases for J; bases not matched to a gene: 6. The CDR3 has 13 amino acids. Germline lookup yields CDR1 VTNTFY and CDR2 YDVSTARD (reference sequence). CDR3 protein: CATWDPTYYKKLF. CDR3 coding DNA: TGTGCCACCTGGGACCCCACGTATTATAAGAAACTCTTT.

J is TRGJ1 or TRGJ2 and V is TRGV2. Germline V lookup: CDR1 EGSNGY, CDR2 YDSYNSKV. The CDR3 covers 14 residues. Trimming removed 3 bases from V and 2 bases from J; junction bases left unmatched: 7. The CDR3 sequence is CATWDRQHYYKKLF. CDR3 DNA sequence: TGTGCCACCTGGGACAGGCAACATTATTATAAGAAACTCTTT.

The chain uses TRGV3 and TRGJ1 or TRGJ2. The CDR3 contains 12 residues. V shed 2 bases and J 7 bases; nucleotides not matched to a gene: 5. Germline V gives CDR1 VTNTFY, CDR2 YDVSTARD (reference sequence). The CDR3 bases are TGTGCCACCTGGGACAAAGAATATAAGAAACTCTTT. Its translation: CATWDKEYKKLF.

The chain employs TRGV3 and TRGJ1 or TRGJ2. Germline V lookup: CDR1 VTNTFY, CDR2 YDVSTARD (reference sequence). The CDR3 covers 15 residues. Unmatched junction bases numbered 8, after V lost 0 bases and J lost 3 bases. The CDR3 sequence: CATWDRQSVYYKKLF. The CDR3 DNA sequence: TGTGCCACCTGGGACAGGCAATCGGTTTATTATAAGAAACTCTTT.

This clone was observed a few times. The rearrangement uses TRGV9 and TRGJ1 or TRGJ2. The germline V gene has CDR1 GITISATS and CDR2 ISYDGTV (reference sequence). V shed 1 base and J 12 bases; nucleotides not matched to a gene: 9. The length of the CDR3 is 12 residues. The CDR3 region has the DNA TGTGCCTTGTGGGAGGTCCCCGGTGGGAAACTCTTT. Protein product: CALWEVPGGKLF.

J is TRGJ1 or TRGJ2 and V is TRGV3. CDR1 and CDR2 (germline): VTNTFY, YDVSTARD (reference sequence). The CDR3 has 16 amino acids. The trim removed 0 bases at V and 2 bases at J, leaving 10 bases unmatched. The CDR3 coding sequence is TGTGCCACCTGGGACAGGCCGAGGGCCGATTATTATAAGAAACTCTTT. It translates to CATWDRPRADYYKKLF.

Only a few counts were recorded for this clone. The chain carries TRGV4 and TRGJ1 or TRGJ2. Germline CDR1 reads EGSTGY; CDR2 reads YDSYTSSV. The CDR3 is 10 residues long. The junction had 3 bases not matched to a gene; V was cut back by 5 bases and J by 8 bases. The CDR3 DNA follows: TGTGCCACCTGGGCGGATAAGAAACTCTTT. This translates into CATWADKKLF.

This chain joins TRGV5 and TRGJ1 or TRGJ2. The germline gives CDR1 VINAFY, CDR2 YDVSNSKD. The length of the CDR3 is 14 residues. V lost 0 bases to trimming and J lost 9 bases; unmatched junction nucleotides: 11. CDR3 DNA sequence: TGTGCCACCTGGGACAGGCCCTCCCTCGGTAAGAAACTCTTT. Translated: CATWDRPSLGKKLF.

The chain couples TRGV9 to TRGJ1 or TRGJ2. The CDR3 extends over 11 amino acids. The V and J ends lost 3 bases and 9 bases, in that order; junction bases with no gene match: 5. Germline V gene sequence: CDR1 GITISATS, CDR2 ISYDGTV (reference sequence). In nucleotides, the CDR3 is TGTGCCTTGTGGGAGCCGGCTAAGAAACTCTTT. It translates to CALWEPAKKLF.